These 28 T cell receptor beta chains share one sample of origin, sequenced in a study of cytomegalovirus exposure and HLA in healthy donors. Measured with immunoSEQ multiplex PCR; TCRdb has only the in-frame clones, and not every one. The sample holds about 170,000 clones, 85% to 90% seen once. Source material: PBMCs. These receptors all stem from a young woman in good health and CMV-seronegative.

The gene calls are TRBV5-1 and TRBJ2-5; 8 bases are shared with TRBD2. J gave up 5 bases and V 1 base, and 7 bases lay outside the gene matches. The germline V gene encodes CDR1 SGHRS and CDR2 YFSETQ. CDR3 length: 15 amino acids. The CDR3 protein is CASSLSGGGRETQYF. As DNA, the CDR3 is TGCGCCAGCAGCTTGAGTGGCGGGGGGCGGGAGACCCAGTACTTC.

The chain couples TRBV5-1 to TRBJ2-7; TRBD2 matches at 10 bases. The CDR3 is 18 amino acids. The germline V gene encodes CDR1 SGHRS and CDR2 YFSETQ. V gave up 4 bases and J gave up 2 bases; unmatched junction bases: 15. CDR3 sequence (DNA): TGCGCCAGCAGCGCATACAGGGGTCTAGCGGGGGTTCCCTACGAGCAGTACTTC. Encoded protein: CASSAYRGLAGVPYEQYF.

This sequence joins TRBV5-1 and TRBJ2-3; D is perhaps TRBD2 (6 bases). Trimming shortened V by 0 bases and J by 6 bases, and 8 bases separated the two germline ends. Germline-derived CDR1 and CDR2 are SGHRS and YFSETQ. The CDR3 covers 13 residues. The CDR3: CASSLVTSDTQYF. CDR3 nucleotide sequence: TGCGCCAGCAGCTTGGTAACTAGCGATACGCAGTATTTT.

The J gene is TRBJ2-2, the V gene TRBV7-2; the match to TRBD1 covers 7 bases. J was trimmed by 1 base and V by 4 bases; bases with no gene match: 3. The germline V gene has CDR1 SGHTA and CDR2 FQGNSA. This CDR3 has 15 amino acids. The CDR3 loop is CASSWGQMNTGELFF. CDR3 nucleotides: TGTGCCAGCAGCTGGGGACAGATGAACACCGGGGAGCTGTTTTTT. Full variable domain (rest looked up from reference TRBV7-2 and TRBJ2-2): GAGVSQSPSNKVTEKGKDVELRCDPISGHTALYWYRQSLGQGLEFLIYFQGNSAPDKSGLPSDRFSAERTGGSVSTLTIQRTQQEDSAVYLCASSWGQMNTGELFFGEGSRLTVL.

This rearrangement joins TRBV5-4 to TRBJ2-7; D ambiguous. Trimming removed 4 bases from V and 5 bases from J, with 7 bases in between. CDR1 is SGHNT and CDR2 is YYREEE in the germline V gene (reference sequence). The CDR3 contains 11 residues. The CDR3 DNA follows: TGTGCCAGCAGCAACAGAAACGAGCAGTACTTC. Amino acids: CASSNRNEQYF.

The chain combines TRBV5-1 with TRBJ1-3; D call uncertain. V lost 3 bases and J 1 base, leaving 8 bases between the germline ends. There are 14 residues in the CDR3. Germline V gives CDR1 SGHRS, CDR2 YFSETQ. The CDR3 reads CASSSGESGNTIYF. In nucleotides, the CDR3 is TGCGCCAGCAGCTCGGGAGAATCTGGAAACACCATATATTTT.

The V gene is TRBV5-4, the J gene TRBJ2-1; 7 nucleotides line up with TRBD1. J lost 7 bases, V lost 5 bases, and 6 bases had no gene match. The CDR3 loop spans 13 amino acids. Per the germline V gene, CDR1 is SGHNT and CDR2 is YYREEE (reference sequence). The CDR3 DNA follows: TGTGCCAGCAGGACCGGGACAGATAATGAGCAGTTCTTC. It is translated as CASRTGTDNEQFF.

The V call is TRBV6-1, the J call TRBJ1-2, with 10 bases aligning to TRBD1. Losses at the gene ends were 6 bases for V and 7 bases for J; bases not matched to a gene: 11. The CDR3 runs 15 residues. CDR1 MNHNS and CDR2 SASEGT come from the germline V gene. The CDR3 protein is CASSYHGQGELGYTF. The CDR3 DNA is TGTGCCAGCAGCTACCATGGACAGGGGGAGCTTGGCTACACCTTC.

This chain links TRBV4-1 with TRBJ2-1; 8 nucleotides line up with TRBD1. Trimming cost V 2 bases and J 7 bases; bases outside gene matches: 7. The length of the CDR3 is 15 residues. Germline CDR1 is MGHRA and CDR2 is YSYEKL. The CDR3: CASSQQDRVLNEQFF. The CDR3 DNA reads TGCGCCAGCAGCCAACAGGACAGGGTCCTTAATGAGCAGTTCTTC.

The chain is built from TRBV2 and TRBJ2-1, with 8 positions matching TRBD2. Trimming cost V 4 bases and J 10 bases; bases outside gene matches: 12. Germline V gives CDR1 SNHLY, CDR2 FYNNEI. This CDR3 has 15 amino acids. The CDR3 DNA follows: TGTGCCAGCAGTGCCTCCGGGACTAGTTTCCAAGAGCAGTTCTTC. Translated: CASSASGTSFQEQFF.

This sequence joins TRBV27 and TRBJ1-1; D is ambiguous. Germline assignment: CDR1 MNHEY and CDR2 SMNVEV (reference sequence). The CDR3 is made up of 16 amino acids. Trimming shortened V by 3 bases and J by 1 base, and 15 bases separated the two germline ends. The CDR3 spells CASSFNWAPENTEAFF. As DNA, the CDR3 is TGTGCCAGCAGTTTTAACTGGGCACCTGAGAACACTGAAGCTTTCTTT.

This clone was found many times. This chain uses TRBV6-4 with TRBJ2-3, with TRBD2 matching over 9 bases. CDR3 length equals 17 residues. CDR1 and CDR2 (germline): MRHNA, SNTAGT. After removal of 0 bases from V and 1 base from J, the junction contained 5 bases not matched to a gene. The CDR3 protein is CASSDSPGGGGTDTQYF. The CDR3 coding sequence is TGTGCCAGCAGTGACTCTCCCGGCGGGGGGGGCACAGATACGCAGTATTTT.

The rearrangement links TRBV29-1 to TRBJ1-1; TRBD1 is a possible D gene (5 bases). Trimming cost V 1 base and J 5 bases, with 17 bases left between them. Germline V gives CDR1 SQVTM, CDR2 ANQGSEA. CDR3 size: 15 residues. CDR3: CSVEVQRAGGTEAFF. CDR3 in DNA: TGCAGCGTTGAAGTCCAAAGGGCCGGGGGAACTGAAGCTTTCTTT.

The chain couples TRBV5-4 to TRBJ1-2; the match to TRBD1 covers 7 bases. Per germline, CDR1 SGHNT and CDR2 YYREEE (reference sequence). With V trimmed by 9 bases and J by 4 bases, 9 bases remained unmatched. The CDR3 is 13 amino acids. In DNA form, the CDR3 reads TGTGCCACCTCCACAGGGGACTTCTATGGCTACACCTTC. Amino acid sequence: CATSTGDFYGYTF.

The chain is built from TRBV7-2 and TRBJ1-2; D is perhaps TRBD1 (5 bases). The CDR3 covers 14 residues. V was shortened by 5 bases and J by 2 bases, with 12 bases between the two germline ends. Germline lookup yields CDR1 SGHTA and CDR2 FQGNSA. The CDR3 protein is CASSRGGMNYGYTF. The CDR3 nucleotides are TGTGCCAGCAGCCGGGGGGGGATGAACTATGGCTACACCTTC. Variable domain in full (rest from reference TRBV7-2 and TRBJ1-2): GAGVSQSPSNKVTEKGKDVELRCDPISGHTALYWYRQSLGQGLEFLIYFQGNSAPDKSGLPSDRFSAERTGGSVSTLTIQRTQQEDSAVYLCASSRGGMNYGYTFGSGTRLTVV.

The chain has TRBV7-9 and TRBJ2-7; D gene uncertain. Trimming removed 5 bases from V and 5 bases from J, with 7 bases in between. The germline CDR1 and CDR2 sequences are SEHNR and FQNEAQ (reference sequence). This CDR3 is 11 amino acids long. The CDR3 coding sequence is TGTGCCAGCAGCCCTGGGCACGAGCAGTACTTC. Its protein product is CASSPGHEQYF.

The gene calls are TRBV19 and TRBJ2-1; D perhaps matches TRBD2 (6 bases). Germline-derived CDR1 and CDR2 are LNHDA and SQIVND (reference sequence). With 1 base removed from V and 9 bases from J, the gap between germline ends came to 10 bases. The CDR3 length is 13 residues. The CDR3 DNA reads as TGTGCCAGTAGTATAGGGGCGGGGACTGAGCAGTTCTTC. This translates into CASSIGAGTEQFF.

The chain links TRBV5-6 to TRBJ1-5, with D possibly being TRBD1 (6 bases). The germline V gene encodes CDR1 SGHDT and CDR2 YYEEEE. Trimming left V 2 bases short and J 2 bases short, with 11 bases between. The CDR3 has 15 amino acids. The CDR3 reads CASSFRRGGNQPQHF. The CDR3 DNA is TGTGCCAGCAGCTTTCGCAGGGGAGGCAATCAGCCCCAGCATTTT.

The chain links TRBV7-9 to TRBJ1-5; D possibly corresponds to TRBD1 (5 bases). Trimming stripped 5 bases from V and 2 bases from J, with 13 bases between. Germline lookup yields CDR1 SEHNR and CDR2 FQNEAQ (reference sequence). The CDR3 length is 15 residues. The CDR3 DNA is TGTGCCAGCAGCCGGGGGGACCTTGGCAATCAGCCCCAGCATTTT. This translates into CASSRGDLGNQPQHF.

The chain carries TRBV5-4 and TRBJ2-2; maybe TRBD2 (6 bases). The CDR3 length is 15 residues. The V gene lost 4 bases and the J gene lost 8 bases, with 18 bases spanning the gap. Germline V gene sequence: CDR1 SGHNT, CDR2 YYREEE (reference sequence). CDR3 in DNA: TGTGCCAGCAGCCCCGCCCCTAGTCGGGGGGGGGAGCTGTTTTTT. This encodes CASSPAPSRGGELFF.

This chain joins TRBV2 and TRBJ2-6; unclear D gene. V lost 4 bases and J lost 2, with 3 bases in between. CDR3 size: 13 residues. The germline gives CDR1 SNHLY, CDR2 FYNNEI. The CDR3 nucleotides are TGTGCCAGCAGTGTCGCTGGGGCCAACGTCCTGACTTTC. As protein: CASSVAGANVLTF.

The chain is built from TRBV6-1 and TRBJ1-5, with 8 positions matching TRBD1. Germline CDR1 is MNHNS and CDR2 is SASEGT. The junction had 4 bases not matched to a gene; V was cut back by 3 bases and J by 6 bases. The CDR3 is 14 amino acids. The CDR3 DNA reads TGTGCCAGCAGTGAGGGACAGGCTTTTCAGCCCCAGCATTTT. Protein product: CASSEGQAFQPQHF.

This sequence joins TRBV20-1 and TRBJ2-3; D not certain. Germline CDR1 reads DFQATT; CDR2 reads SNEGSKA (reference sequence). V was clipped by 3 bases and J by 3 bases, with 4 bases between them. This CDR3 contains 11 residues. The CDR3 DNA follows: TGCAGTGCTAGTAATACAGATACGCAGTATTTT. Its translation: CSASNTDTQYF.

The chain links TRBV7-9 to TRBJ2-5, with 9 positions matching TRBD1. V trimming: 5 bases; J trimming: 1 base; junction bases outside the gene matches: 11. The germline CDR1 and CDR2 sequences are SEHNR and FQNEAQ (reference sequence). The CDR3 is made up of 17 amino acids. CDR3 loop: CASSPRVGQGLQETQYF. The CDR3, as DNA: TGTGCCAGCAGCCCTCGAGTTGGACAGGGGCTCCAAGAGACCCAGTACTTC.

The table lists this clone with a count of one. The chain couples TRBV4-1 to TRBJ1-1; unclear D gene. The CDR3 consists of 14 residues. The germline gives CDR1 MGHRA, CDR2 YSYEKL. V gave up 1 base and J gave up 10 bases, with 16 bases separating them. CDR3 DNA: TGCGCCAGCAGCCAAGTTATCGGGAAGTCTACAGCTTTCTTT. This gives the protein CASSQVIGKSTAFF.

CDR3 protein: CASSQDEQAWNTIYF. CDR3 DNA sequence: TGTGCCAGCAGCCAAGATGAACAGGCGTGGAACACCATATATTTT. The chain combines TRBV14 with TRBJ1-3; a possible D gene is TRBD1 (5 bases). The CDR3 has 15 residues. V lost 0 bases and J 7 bases, leaving 13 bases between the germline ends. Germline V gene lookup returns CDR1 SGHDN and CDR2 FVKESK.

The V gene is TRBV2, the J gene TRBJ2-3; tentatively, D is TRBD1 (6 bases). This CDR3 spans 15 amino acids. CDR1 SNHLY and CDR2 FYNNEI come from the germline V gene. Trimming shortened V by 0 bases and J by 6 bases, and 13 bases separated the two germline ends. CDR3 residues: CASSEASRGPDTQYF. The DNA of the CDR3 is TGTGCCAGCAGTGAAGCGAGCAGGGGCCCGGATACGCAGTATTTT.

This chain connects TRBV29-1 to TRBJ1-2, with TRBD1 identical over 8 bases. CDR1 and CDR2 (germline): SQVTM, ANQGSEA. Trimming at V came to 3 bases and at J to 8 bases, leaving 5 bases not matched to a gene. CDR3 size: 12 residues. This chain's CDR3 is CSVDAGGYGYTF. CDR3 DNA: TGCAGCGTTGATGCAGGGGGCTACGGCTACACCTTC.